The rows below give T cell receptor beta chains drawn from one sample of a study of human T cells and chemical hapten exposure. Each CDR3 protein is one row after TCRdb ran MiXCR on the RACE reads. The table has over 300,000 distinct CDR3 sequences, roughly 5.3% seen once. Specimen: whole blood, collected in connection with sensitization to the hapten diphenylcyclopropenone (DPC). These receptors were taken from a woman in her forties or fifties with alopecia areata. Some clones in this sample may be carry-over from other donors' samples. The conserved cysteine and the conserved F or W are not part of the CDR3 here.

j_gene: TRBJ1-2
v_gene: TRBV29-1
CDR3aa: SGGGELNGYT

j_gene: TRBJ1-1
v_gene: TRBV20-1
CDR3aa: SARTPNTEAF

j_gene: TRBJ1-5
v_gene: TRBV6-5
CDR3aa: ASRRAENSNQPQH

j_gene: TRBJ2-3
v_gene: TRBV11-2
CDR3aa: ASSRTVRAPY

j_gene: TRBJ1-2
v_gene: TRBV28
CDR3aa: ASSSARGNYGYT

j_gene: TRBJ2-1
v_gene: TRBV29-1
CDR3aa: SAEGGSIEQF

j_gene: TRBJ1-2
v_gene: TRBV5-6
CDR3aa: ASSLGQASYGYT

j_gene: TRBJ2-7
v_gene: TRBV29-1
CDR3aa: SVAPSDGEQY

j_gene: TRBJ1-1
v_gene: TRBV5-6
CDR3aa: ASSLPLYTEAF

j_gene: TRBJ2-3
v_gene: TRBV2
CDR3aa: ATGIAGGLRPADTQY

j_gene: TRBJ2-7
v_gene: TRBV20-1
CDR3aa: SATPWGSQVEQY

j_gene: TRBJ1-2
v_gene: TRBV20-1
CDR3aa: SATRRMEYGYT

j_gene: TRBJ1-1
v_gene: TRBV20-1
CDR3aa: STPAPFHTEAF

j_gene: TRBJ1-2
v_gene: TRBV12-3/TRBV12-4
CDR3aa: APIEGRGFHYT

j_gene: TRBJ1-5
v_gene: TRBV5-8
CDR3aa: ASSIRDRGNQPQH

j_gene: TRBJ2-1
v_gene: TRBV3-1
CDR3aa: ASSPERLAGNNEQF

j_gene: TRBJ2-3
v_gene: TRBV4-3
CDR3aa: ASSQVAGVDTQY

j_gene: TRBJ2-2
v_gene: TRBV20-1
CDR3aa: SLRPGQGTGELF

j_gene: TRBJ1-1
v_gene: TRBV6-5
CDR3aa: ASSYSWGGPEAF

j_gene: TRBJ2-5
v_gene: TRBV19
CDR3aa: ASSVGQTETQY

j_gene: TRBJ2-3
v_gene: TRBV13
CDR3aa: ASSLRNSGEEDTQY

j_gene: TRBJ2-7
v_gene: TRBV28
CDR3aa: ASSPGTSGLEQY

j_gene: TRBJ2-7
v_gene: TRBV20-1
CDR3aa: SARKGGFNEQY

j_gene: TRBJ1-6
v_gene: TRBV6-1
CDR3aa: ASSEQLRTGGDSPLH

j_gene: TRBJ2-5
v_gene: TRBV7-9
CDR3aa: ASSDQMYQETQY

j_gene: TRBJ1-1
v_gene: TRBV6-2/TRBV6-3
CDR3aa: ASSYSDTHTEAF

j_gene: TRBJ2-1
v_gene: TRBV24-1
CDR3aa: ATSVTGGYNEQF

j_gene: TRBJ1-2
v_gene: TRBV6-6
CDR3aa: ASSHGTGDYGYT

j_gene: TRBJ2-3
v_gene: TRBV6-2/TRBV6-3
CDR3aa: ASSPLRGKDTQY

j_gene: TRBJ1-1
v_gene: TRBV5-1
CDR3aa: ASSALQGAGRIEAF

j_gene: TRBJ2-7
v_gene: TRBV6-2/TRBV6-3
CDR3aa: AISRASSYEQY

j_gene: TRBJ1-5
v_gene: TRBV7-2
CDR3aa: ASSHGEGYSNQPQH

j_gene: TRBJ2-7
v_gene: TRBV7-2
CDR3aa: ASSFLAGGTSEQY

j_gene: TRBJ2-2
v_gene: TRBV19
CDR3aa: ASSIAGGPGELF

j_gene: TRBJ2-5
v_gene: TRBV5-1
CDR3aa: ASRNQGSEQETQY

j_gene: TRBJ2-3
v_gene: TRBV4-3
CDR3aa: ASSRELVPDTQY

j_gene: TRBJ2-3
v_gene: TRBV11-2
CDR3aa: ASSLSVAGPTDTQY

j_gene: TRBJ2-7
v_gene: TRBV7-9
CDR3aa: ASSLSTGFLQGEQY

j_gene: TRBJ1-1
v_gene: TRBV7-6
CDR3aa: ASSSRQGRNTEAF

j_gene: TRBJ2-2
v_gene: TRBV5-4
CDR3aa: ASSRDRVQNTGELF

j_gene: TRBJ1-1
v_gene: TRBV12-3/TRBV12-4
CDR3aa: ASSFWTGGTEAF

j_gene: TRBJ2-7
v_gene: TRBV12-3/TRBV12-4
CDR3aa: ASGRVHEQY